This TCR beta chain was sequenced for a study of T cell changes during pregnancy in multiple sclerosis. Sequencing used immunoSEQ multiplex PCR; TCRdb keeps in-frame clones, though not all of them. The sample consists of 30,000 to 50,000 clones, 94% of them appearing once. In germline, CDR1 is SGHDT, CDR2 YYEEEE. Losses at the gene ends were 4 bases for V and 8 bases for J; bases not matched to a gene: 17. This CDR3 contains 18 residues. The TCR comes from a female donor with multiple sclerosis, enrolled in a pregnancy study. J is TRBJ1-4 and V is TRBV5-6, with 10 bases fitting TRBD1. Sequenced here: CD4+ T cells from peripheral blood mononuclear cells, sampled after pregnancy. As DNA, the CDR3 is TGTGCCAGCAGCAGTCGACAGGGGGCTGAAGGAGGAGGAGAAAAACTGTTTTTT. Encoded protein: CASSSRQGAEGGGEKLFF.